What follows describes a single T cell receptor beta chain. The target antigen is unknown. These data are taken from a study of cytomegalovirus exposure and HLA in healthy donors. Study in general: Inside one of the first data releases sat 80 million to 95 million unique TCRs taken from HLA-typed donors. Study results and limitations: Later on, an analysis showed TCR association rates differing by HLA locus, with DRB1 the most and HLA-C the fewest. Earlier analysis found most TCR beta V segments productive about 87% or about 30% of the time.

Researchers ran the PCR with 60 Vbeta and 13 Jbeta primers. Produced via immunoSEQ multiplex PCR; TCRdb's table is partial and in-frame only. The repertoire consists of 70,000 to 75,000 clones, with roughly 78% occurring once and the leading ten covering about 12%. Sequences were obtained from PBMCs. This TCR was sampled from a middle-aged woman in good health and CMV-seropositive.

The CDR3 here is CASSSGHGYEQYF. CDR3 coding DNA: TGCGCCAGCAGCTCGGGACACGGCTACGAGCAGTACTTC. This chain joins TRBV10-1 and TRBJ2-7, with D tentatively TRBD1 (6 bases). V gave up 6 bases and J gave up 3 bases, with 12 bases separating them. Germline CDR1 and CDR2: WNHNN and SYGVQD (reference sequence). CDR3 length equals 13 residues.